Each of the 17 T cell receptor beta chains below was sequenced from the same sample in a study of cytomegalovirus exposure and HLA in healthy donors. The PCR employed 60 Vbeta primers together with 13 Jbeta primers. Some clones are missing from TCRdb's copy, which holds only in-frame ones; the method was immunoSEQ multiplex PCR. The sample has roughly 130,000 clones, 65% to 75% seen once. What was sequenced was PBMCs. The receptors shown here come from a woman aged 50 to 60 in good health and CMV-seropositive.

The gene calls are TRBV6-5 and TRBJ2-7, with TRBD1 matching 7 bases. Germline CDR1 is MNHEY and CDR2 is SVGAGI. This CDR3 is built from 14 residues. V lost 5 bases, J lost 2 bases, and 6 bases stayed unmatched. The CDR3 loop is CASSTRDSTYEQYF. Here the CDR3 DNA reads TGTGCCAGCAGTACCCGGGACAGTACCTACGAGCAGTACTTC.

This clone was seen once. This chain links TRBV6-6 with TRBJ2-5, with D maybe TRBD2 (5 bases). V lost 5 bases, J lost 0 bases, and 10 bases lay in between. There are 14 residues in the CDR3. In germline, CDR1 is MNHNY, CDR2 SVGAGI (reference sequence). The chain's CDR3 is CASSRLADQETQYF. The CDR3, as DNA: TGTGCCAGCAGTCGCCTAGCAGACCAAGAGACCCAGTACTTC.

The chain recombines TRBV4-3 with TRBJ2-3; D possibly corresponds to TRBD1 (5 bases). CDR3 length: 15 amino acids. The germline gives CDR1 LGHNA, CDR2 YSLEER. Trimming left V 1 base short and J 0 bases short, with 8 bases between. The CDR3 DNA reads TGCGCCAGCAGCCAAGCTGGGGCTAGCACAGATACGCAGTATTTT. As protein: CASSQAGASTDTQYF.

The chain carries TRBV7-8 and TRBJ1-1; 9 bases match TRBD1. CDR1 is SGHVS, CDR2 FQNEAQ, per germline. Unmatched junction bases numbered 11, after V lost 4 bases and J lost 8 bases. The CDR3 has 15 amino acids. The CDR3 here is CASSSNPGTGWEAFF. CDR3 coding DNA: TGTGCCAGCAGCTCCAACCCCGGGACAGGGTGGGAAGCTTTCTTT.

The rearrangement uses TRBV29-1 and TRBJ2-5; tentatively, D is TRBD2 (5 bases). This CDR3 region has 11 residues. Between the trimmed V and J ends, which lost 3 bases and 6 bases, there was a span of 8 bases. Germline values: CDR1 SQVTM, CDR2 ANQGSEA. In nucleotides, the CDR3 is TGCAGCGTTGATGGAGGACAGACCCAGTACTTC. This sequence encodes CSVDGGQTQYF.

DNA of the CDR3: TGTGCCAGTAGTTTCCGTACAGATCGCTACGAGCAGTTCTTC. The encoded protein is CASSFRTDRYEQFF. The rearrangement joins TRBV19 to TRBJ2-1; no firm D call. This CDR3 contains 14 residues. Trimming pared 5 bases from V and 10 bases from J, leaving 18 bases between. Germline V CDR1 and CDR2: LNHDA, SQIVND (reference sequence).

The chain uses TRBV5-6 and TRBJ2-1, with D possibly TRBD2 on 5 matching bases. The ends were cut back, 4 bases at V and 3 bases at J, with 8 bases in the middle. The germline CDR1 and CDR2 sequences are SGHDT and YYEEEE. The CDR3 spans 13 residues. The CDR3 DNA is TGTGCCAGCAGCGGAGGCTACTACAATGAGCAGTTCTTC. Encoded protein: CASSGGYYNEQFF. The whole variable domain, filled in from reference TRBV5-6 and TRBJ2-1, reads DAGVTQSPTHLIKTRGQQVTLRCSPKSGHDTVSWYQQALGQGPQFIFQYYEEEERQRGNFPDRFSGHQFPNYSSELNVNALLLGDSALYLCASSGGYYNEQFFGPGTRLTVL.

This sequence joins TRBV25-1 and TRBJ2-7; perhaps TRBD1 as D (5 bases). The V end lost 9 bases, the J end lost 0 bases, and 15 bases lay between the germline ends. CDR1 is MGHDK and CDR2 is SYGVNS in the germline V gene. The CDR3 sequence is 14 residues long. The CDR3 DNA follows: TGTGCCAGTGAAGACAGATCTTCCTCCTACGAGCAGTACTTC. This translates into CASEDRSSSYEQYF.

A few counts support this clone. This sequence joins TRBV25-1 and TRBJ2-2; 15 positions match TRBD2. The CDR3 runs to 18 residues. Per the germline V gene, CDR1 is MGHDK and CDR2 is SYGVNS. V dropped 4 bases and J dropped 7; count of bases not matched to a gene: 10. CDR3: CASSGGLAGGPRIGELFF. CDR3 DNA: TGTGCCAGCAGTGGAGGACTAGCGGGGGGGCCCAGAATCGGGGAGCTGTTTTTT.

The chain couples TRBV6-6 to TRBJ2-1; D possibly corresponds to TRBD1 (5 bases). The CDR3 consists of 13 residues. Deletions cut 6 bases from V and 11 bases from J, with 17 bases between. Germline V gives CDR1 MNHNY, CDR2 SVGAGI (reference sequence). The CDR3 coding sequence is TGTGCCAGCAGCCAAACCCTTGACAGACAGCAGTTCTTC. Encoded protein: CASSQTLDRQQFF.

The rearrangement joins TRBV11-2 to TRBJ1-4; 11 positions match TRBD1. The V gene's germline CDR1 is SGHAT and CDR2 FQNNGV. The V segment lost 6 bases and the J segment 3 bases; nucleotides outside the gene matches: 6. This CDR3 has 16 amino acids. CDR3 in amino acids: CASRLGQGAANEKLFF. The CDR3, as DNA: TGTGCCAGCAGACTCGGACAGGGGGCTGCTAATGAAAAACTGTTTTTT.

The chain uses TRBV5-1 and TRBJ2-4; 14 bases map to TRBD2. There are 14 residues in the CDR3. Germline V gene sequence: CDR1 SGHRS, CDR2 YFSETQ. The V and J ends lost 6 bases and 5 bases, in that order; junction bases with no gene match: 1. CDR3 coding DNA: TGCGCCAGCAAGACTAGCGGGGGGGAAAACATTCAGTACTTC. This translates into CASKTSGGENIQYF.

The gene calls are TRBV6-5 and TRBJ1-1; D gene unclear. The CDR3 loop spans 13 amino acids. Germline-derived CDR1 and CDR2 are MNHEY and SVGAGI. V lost 7 bases, J lost 4 bases, and 13 bases lay in between. CDR3 DNA sequence: TGTGCCAGCATGAGGGCCCAAGGCACTGAAGCTTTCTTT. Encoded protein: CASMRAQGTEAFF.

V is TRBV13 and J is TRBJ1-3; D unresolved. Per germline, CDR1 PRHDT and CDR2 FYEKMQ (reference sequence). The CDR3 totals 17 residues. V was shortened by 5 bases and J by 0 bases, with 17 bases between the two germline ends. The CDR3 protein is CASSPPEDFHSGNTIYF. CDR3 nucleotide sequence: TGTGCCAGCAGCCCGCCTGAGGACTTTCACTCTGGAAACACCATATATTTT.

This chain joins TRBV19 and TRBJ1-4; D possibly corresponds to TRBD1 (5 bases). Germline V gene lookup returns CDR1 LNHDA and CDR2 SQIVND (reference sequence). This CDR3 region has 13 residues. Trimming removed 9 bases from V and 4 bases from J, with 12 bases in between. The CDR3 DNA is TGTGCCAGCCATGACAGTAATAATGAAAAACTGTTTTTT. It is translated as CASHDSNNEKLFF.

The gene calls are TRBV4-2 and TRBJ1-4; 10 nucleotides align to TRBD1. The CDR3 covers 16 residues. Trimming took 0 bases from V and 10 from J; bases not matched to a gene: 8. From germline, CDR1 is LGHNA and CDR2 YNFKEQ. The CDR3 DNA reads as TGTGCCAGCAGCCAAGAGCGCGAGGGACAGGGGCGAAAACTGTTTTTT. It yields the protein CASSQEREGQGRKLFF.

The table lists this clone with many counts. The chain links TRBV5-1 to TRBJ2-1; D remains unclear. The CDR3 extends over 15 amino acids. Germline loops: CDR1 SGHRS, CDR2 YFSETQ. The V gene lost 4 bases and the J gene lost 0 bases, with 11 bases spanning the gap. CDR3 region: CASSPDSTSYNEQFF. The CDR3 DNA reads TGCGCCAGCAGCCCCGACTCTACCTCCTACAATGAGCAGTTCTTC.